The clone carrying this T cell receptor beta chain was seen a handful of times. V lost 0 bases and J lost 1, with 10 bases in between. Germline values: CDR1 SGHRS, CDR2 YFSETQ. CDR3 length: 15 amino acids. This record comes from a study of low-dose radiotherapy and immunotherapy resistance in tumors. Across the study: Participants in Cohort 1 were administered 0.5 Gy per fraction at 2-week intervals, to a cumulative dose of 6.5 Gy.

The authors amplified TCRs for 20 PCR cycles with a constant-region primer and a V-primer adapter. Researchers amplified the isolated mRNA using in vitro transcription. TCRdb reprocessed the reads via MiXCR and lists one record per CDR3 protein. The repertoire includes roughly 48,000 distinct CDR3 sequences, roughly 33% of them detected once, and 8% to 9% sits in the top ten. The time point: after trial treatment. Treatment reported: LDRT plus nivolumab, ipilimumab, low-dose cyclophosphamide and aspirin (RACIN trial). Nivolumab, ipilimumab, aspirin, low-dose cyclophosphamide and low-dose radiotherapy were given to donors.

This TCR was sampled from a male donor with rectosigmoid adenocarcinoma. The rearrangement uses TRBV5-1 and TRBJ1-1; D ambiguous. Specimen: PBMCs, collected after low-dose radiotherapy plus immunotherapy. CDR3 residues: CASSLAADRNTEAFF. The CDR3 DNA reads TGCGCCAGCAGCTTGGCGGCAGACCGGAACACTGAAGCTTTCTTT.